One and the same sample provided the 3 T cell receptor beta chains below, sequenced in a study of CD8+ T cells in alopecia areata. Separation of pooled cutaneous lymph node cells was by sorting with CD4, CD8alpha, NKG2D, NKG2ACE and other markers. RNA extraction was followed by reverse transcription into cDNA, which acted as the sequencing template. Sequenced by immunoSEQ multiplex PCR; TCRdb stores in-frame clones only, minus some. Singletons are absent from the sample, which has roughly 260,000 clones. Sequenced input: CD4+ T cells sorted from a lymph node. All receptors derive from a C3H/HeJ mouse with alopecia areata. This strain has MHC haplotype H2-k.

This clone showed up just a few times. Here the gene names and germline are mouse. The CDR3 region is CASADTANSDYTF. The sequenced CDR3 bases are TGTGCCAGCGCAGACACCGCAAACTCC. The chain recombines TRBV13-3 with TRBJ1-2, with no clear D. The CDR3 end lies 4 residues beyond the end of the read and is filled in from the germline J gene. Trimming took 7 bases from V and 0 from J, leaving 10 bases between them. Germline loops: CDR1 NNHDY, CDR2 SYVADS. The length of the CDR3 is 13 residues.

In its sample, this clone was seen a few times. Gene names follow the mouse nomenclature. With the read ending 4 residues before the CDR3 end, the germline J gene is used to fill in that end. The chain is built from TRBV13-1 and TRBJ1-2; 12 bases agree with TRBD1. After removal of 5 bases from V and 4 bases from J, the junction contained 9 bases not matched to a gene. Germline lookup yields CDR1 NSHNY and CDR2 SYGAGN. This CDR3 region has 16 residues. The CDR3: CASRSRDRGRGSDYTF. The sequenced part of the CDR3 DNA is TGTGCCAGCAGAAGCCGGGACAGGGGGCGCGGCTCC.

Concerning this clone itself: Gene labels here are mouse ones. Within the sample, other DNA sequences also encode this same CDR3. Incomplete CDR3 DNA: TGTGCCAGCAGTAGGACAAGTGCAGAA. This gives the protein CASSRTSAE. Given in full, the CDR3 is CASSRTSAETLYF. The V gene is TRBV19, the J gene TRBJ2-3; D may be TRBD1 (5 bases). The read halts 4 residues ahead of the CDR3 end, with the missing end drawn from the germline J gene. CDR3 length: 13 amino acids. The germline V gene encodes CDR1 FNHDT and CDR2 SITEND (reference sequence). V lost 3 bases to trimming and J lost 0 bases, with 5 bases between them.